This T cell receptor (beta chain) was retrieved from a study of T cell repertoires in cytomegalovirus infection. As for the study in general: A matching HLA type, together with CMV infection, was signaled by public TCR beta signatures.

Looked up from germline, CDR1 is SQVTM and CDR2 is ANQGSEA. CDR3 length equals 16 residues. J lost 3 bases, V lost 2 bases, and 6 bases had no gene match. A word on this clonotype: The antigen is undetermined.

MiXCR, applied by TCRdb to the reads, yields one record per CDR3 protein. This sample has about 46,000 distinct CDR3 sequences, with 20% to 25% found just once. Study results and caveats: Based on cumulative public TCR beta family frequency, carriers of CMV plus the relevant HLA were identified. Within the response measured ex vivo, HLA-C-restricted CMV-specific TCR beta clonotypes were dominant.

The sequenced sample was PBMCs, sequenced either directly or after in vitro stimulation (not recorded which). This clonotype was sampled from a human donor in good health (CMV status not recorded). Some clones in this sample may be carry-over from other donors' samples. This chain uses TRBV29-1 with TRBJ2-1; 11 nucleotides align to TRBD2. CDR3 nucleotide sequence: TGCAGCGTTGAAAAGAGACTAGCGGGACTCTACAATGAGCAGTTCTTC. Its protein is CSVEKRLAGLYNEQFF.